Presented here are 10 T cell receptor beta chains from one specimen sequenced in a study of shared clonotypes between healthy human individuals. Naive-designated CD8 cells lacked CD45RO, were positively enriched for CCR7, and omitted terminally differentiated effector memory CD45RA+ cells. The repertoire was sequenced with immunoSEQ multiplex PCR; TCRdb's copy has only in-frame clones and lacks some. The data show about 2.1 million clones, with approximately 92% seen just once and 1.5% to 2% held by the top ten. Source material: naive CD8+ T cells from PBMCs. These receptor sequences come from a man between 18 and 29 years old in good health. Some clones in this sample may be carry-over from other donors' samples.

The gene calls are TRBV27 and TRBJ2-5, with 7 bases that match TRBD2. This CDR3 contains 14 residues. Germline values: CDR1 MNHEY, CDR2 SMNVEV (reference sequence). V gave up 5 bases and J gave up 4 bases; unmatched junction bases: 7. The CDR3 DNA reads as TGTGCCAGCAGTGATCGGGAGGAGGCAGAGACCCAGTACTTC. Its protein is CASSDREEAETQYF.

Only one count was recorded for this clone. This chain links TRBV10-1 with TRBJ2-1; 8 nucleotides align to TRBD2. Per germline, CDR1 WNHNN and CDR2 SYGVQD (reference sequence). Losses at the gene ends were 2 bases for V and 7 bases for J; bases not matched to a gene: 7. The CDR3 sequence is 15 residues long. Here the CDR3 reads CASSEISSGQNEQFF. The CDR3 nucleotides are TGCGCCAGCAGTGAGATTTCTAGCGGGCAAAATGAGCAGTTCTTC.

The rearrangement links TRBV7-9 to TRBJ2-7, with a tentative D call TRBD1 (6 bases). The V end was cut by 0 bases, the J end by 2 bases, with 14 bases between. The CDR3 totals 16 residues. The V gene's germline CDR1 is SEHNR and CDR2 FQNEAQ (reference sequence). CDR3 loop: CASSLASLGDTYEQYF. The CDR3, as DNA: TGTGCCAGCAGCTTAGCGAGCTTGGGGGACACCTACGAGCAGTACTTC.

A remark on this clone: This sample also contains other DNA sequences that code for the same CDR3. The rearrangement joins TRBV13 to TRBJ2-3; D remains unclear. This CDR3 region has 13 residues. V lost 0 bases and J 6 bases, leaving 7 bases between the germline ends. Germline V gives CDR1 PRHDT, CDR2 FYEKMQ (reference sequence). This chain's CDR3 is CASSLGLSDTQYF. Here the CDR3 DNA reads TGTGCCAGCAGCTTAGGCCTGTCCGATACGCAGTATTTT.

A word on this clone: Other nucleotide sequences from this sample produce the same CDR3. The chain carries TRBV29-1 and TRBJ2-7, with TRBD1 as a possible D gene (6 bases). The CDR3 runs 13 residues. V lost 3 bases, J lost 1 base, and 10 bases lay in between. Germline lookup yields CDR1 SQVTM and CDR2 ANQGSEA. CDR3 in DNA: TGCAGCGTTGAGGCAGGGGTATCCTACGAGCAGTACTTC. It translates to CSVEAGVSYEQYF.

This sequence joins TRBV27 and TRBJ2-7; 11 nucleotides agree with TRBD1. This CDR3 has 15 amino acids. V lost 5 bases, J lost 3 bases, and 6 bases stayed unmatched. CDR1 and CDR2 (germline): MNHEY, SMNVEV (reference sequence). Here the CDR3 DNA reads TGTGCCAGCAGTCTTGGACAGGGGGCATTCTACGAGCAGTACTTC. This codes for CASSLGQGAFYEQYF.

The V gene is TRBV5-1, the J gene TRBJ1-1; no definite D call. The ends were cut back, 3 bases at V and 4 bases at J, with 19 bases in the middle. This CDR3 spans 16 amino acids. Germline values: CDR1 SGHRS, CDR2 YFSETQ. For the CDR3, the DNA is TGCGCCAGCAGCTCGTTATCCGGGCTCTGGAGCACTGAAGCTTTCTTT. It codes for CASSSLSGLWSTEAFF.

As regards this clone: Other nucleotide sequences from this sample produce the same CDR3. This chain uses TRBV27 with TRBJ2-7; weak D call: TRBD1 (5 bases). Trimming cost V 4 bases and J 3 bases, with 7 bases left between them. The CDR3 length is 12 residues. Germline assignment: CDR1 MNHEY and CDR2 SMNVEV (reference sequence). CDR3 region: CASSSGLYEQYF. In DNA form, the CDR3 reads TGTGCCAGCAGTTCAGGGCTCTACGAGCAGTACTTC.

The genes are TRBV6-1 and TRBJ1-3; D remains unclear. The CDR3 runs to 15 residues. Per germline, CDR1 MNHNS and CDR2 SASEGT. Deletions cut 4 bases from V and 0 bases from J, with 10 bases between. The chain's CDR3 is CASSVNSRSGNTIYF. As DNA, the CDR3 is TGTGCCAGCAGTGTGAACAGCCGCTCTGGAAACACCATATATTTT.

V is TRBV6-5 and J is TRBJ2-7; D gene unclear. This CDR3 has 14 residues. Germline CDR1 reads MNHEY; CDR2 reads SVGAGI. Trimming removed 6 bases at V and 4 bases at J, with 16 bases between. The chain's CDR3 is CASSPLSQAYEQYF. CDR3 DNA sequence: TGTGCCAGCAGCCCCCTCTCCCAGGCTTACGAGCAGTACTTC.